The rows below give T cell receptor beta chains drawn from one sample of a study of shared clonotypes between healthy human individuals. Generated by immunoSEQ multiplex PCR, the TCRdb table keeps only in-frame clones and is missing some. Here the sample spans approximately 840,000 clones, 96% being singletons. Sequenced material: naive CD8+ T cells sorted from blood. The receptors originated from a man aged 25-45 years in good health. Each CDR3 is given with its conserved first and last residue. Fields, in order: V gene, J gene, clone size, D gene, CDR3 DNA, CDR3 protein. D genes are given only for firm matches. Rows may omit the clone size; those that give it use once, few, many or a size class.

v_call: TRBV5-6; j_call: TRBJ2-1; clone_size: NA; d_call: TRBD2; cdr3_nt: TGTGCCAGCAGTGGGGATGTCGGGAGGAGGTACAATGAGCAGTTCTTC; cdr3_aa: CASSGDVGRRYNEQFF
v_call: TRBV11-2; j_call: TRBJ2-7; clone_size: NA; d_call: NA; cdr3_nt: TGTGCCAGCAGCCGGGACGACCCCTACGAGCAGTACTTC; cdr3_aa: CASSRDDPYEQYF
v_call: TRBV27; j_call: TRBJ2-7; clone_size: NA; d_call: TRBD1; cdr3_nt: TGTGCCAGCAGTTTACCCGGGAGGAGGGGACAGGGCACCTACGAGCAGTACTTC; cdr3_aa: CASSLPGRRGQGTYEQYF
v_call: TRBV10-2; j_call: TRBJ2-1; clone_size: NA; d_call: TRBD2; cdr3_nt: TGCGCCACCAGACTAGCGGGAGAGGGGTACAATGAGCAGTTCTTC; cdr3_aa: CATRLAGEGYNEQFF
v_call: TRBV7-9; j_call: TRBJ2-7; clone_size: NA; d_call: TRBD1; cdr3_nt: TGTGCCAGCAGTTCGGGACAGGGGGATTACGAGCAGTACTTC; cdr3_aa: CASSSGQGDYEQYF
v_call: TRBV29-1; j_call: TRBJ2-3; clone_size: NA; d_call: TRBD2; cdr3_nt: TGCAGCGTTGTGGGACTACCTACGCTTTTCACAGATACGCAGTATTTT; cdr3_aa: CSVVGLPTLFTDTQYF
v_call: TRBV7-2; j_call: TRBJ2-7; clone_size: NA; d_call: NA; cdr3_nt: TGTGCCAGCAGCGACGCCCACGAGCAGTACTTC; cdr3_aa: CASSDAHEQYF
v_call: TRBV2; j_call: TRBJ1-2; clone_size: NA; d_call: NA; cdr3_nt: TGTGCCAGCAGTGGGGGATTCGGCCGTGATGGCTACACCTTC; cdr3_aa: CASSGGFGRDGYTF
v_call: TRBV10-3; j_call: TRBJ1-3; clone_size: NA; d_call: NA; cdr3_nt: TGTGCCATCTGGGCTGGAAACACCATATATTTT; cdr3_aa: CAIWAGNTIYF
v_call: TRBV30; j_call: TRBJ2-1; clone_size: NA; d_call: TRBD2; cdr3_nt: TGTGCCTGGAGTGCTCTCGGGACTAGCGGGTTCAATGAGCAGTTCTTC; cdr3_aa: CAWSALGTSGFNEQFF
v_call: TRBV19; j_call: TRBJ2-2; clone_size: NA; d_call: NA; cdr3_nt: TGTGCCAGTAGTGCCACCGGGACTCAAACCGGGGAGCTGTTTTTT; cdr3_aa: CASSATGTQTGELFF
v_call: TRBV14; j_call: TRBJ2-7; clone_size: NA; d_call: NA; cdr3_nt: TGTGCCAGCAGCCAAAGATTGTCGGGGTACGAGCAGTACTTC; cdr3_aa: CASSQRLSGYEQYF
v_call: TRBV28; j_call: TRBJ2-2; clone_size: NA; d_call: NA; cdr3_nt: TGTGCCAGCAGTCCCCTTGGAGAGATCACCGGGGAGCTGTTTTTT; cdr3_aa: CASSPLGEITGELFF
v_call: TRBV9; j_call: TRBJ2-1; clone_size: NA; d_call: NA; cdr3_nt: TGTGCCAGCAGCGTATCGGGCGGGACCCTTATCAATGAGCAGTTCTTC; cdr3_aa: CASSVSGGTLINEQFF
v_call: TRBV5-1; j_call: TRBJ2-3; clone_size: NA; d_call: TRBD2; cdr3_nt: TGCGCCAGCAGCTTGGGGCTAGCGGGAGGGTCCACAGATACGCAGTATTTT; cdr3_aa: CASSLGLAGGSTDTQYF
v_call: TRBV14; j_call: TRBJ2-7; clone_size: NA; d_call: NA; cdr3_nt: TGTGCCAGCAGCCAAGAGGCGATGAAGGACGAGCAGTACTTC; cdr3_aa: CASSQEAMKDEQYF
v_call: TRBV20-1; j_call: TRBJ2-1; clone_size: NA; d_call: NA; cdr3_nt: TGCAGTGCTAGAGGATACAATGAGCAGTTCTTC; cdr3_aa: CSARGYNEQFF
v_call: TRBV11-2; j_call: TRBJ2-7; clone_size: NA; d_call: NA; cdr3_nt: TGTGCCAGCAGCCAAGGAAGCTCCTACGAGCAGTACTTC; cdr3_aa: CASSQGSSYEQYF
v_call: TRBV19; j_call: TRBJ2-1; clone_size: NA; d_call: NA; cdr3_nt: TGTGCCAGTAGTATAGATAGAAACAATGAGCAGTTCTTC; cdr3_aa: CASSIDRNNEQFF
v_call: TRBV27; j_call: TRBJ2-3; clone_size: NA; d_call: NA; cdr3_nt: TGTGCCAGCAATAACCTCCGGGACTTACGCACAGATACGCAGTATTTT; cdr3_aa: CASNNLRDLRTDTQYF
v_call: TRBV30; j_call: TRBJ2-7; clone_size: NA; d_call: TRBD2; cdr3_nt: TGTGCCTCCGGGGGGTTCTCCTACGAGCAGTACTTC; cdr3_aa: CASGGFSYEQYF
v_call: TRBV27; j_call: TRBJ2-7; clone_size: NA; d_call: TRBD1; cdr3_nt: TGTGCCAGCAGTGGACAGGGGGCCTCCTTCTACGAGCAGTACTTC; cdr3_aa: CASSGQGASFYEQYF
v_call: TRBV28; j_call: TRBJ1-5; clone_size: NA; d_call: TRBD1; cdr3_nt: TGTGCCAGCAGTTTATGGACAGGGGTCAATCAGCCCCAGCATTTT; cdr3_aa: CASSLWTGVNQPQHF
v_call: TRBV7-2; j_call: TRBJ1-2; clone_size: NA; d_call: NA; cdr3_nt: TGTGCCAGCAGACCCTTAGGTGGGGAAGGAATCGGCTATGGCTACACCTTC; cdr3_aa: CASRPLGGEGIGYGYTF
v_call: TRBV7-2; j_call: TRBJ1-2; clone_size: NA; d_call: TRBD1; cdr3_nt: TGTGCCAGCAGCTATACCCCAGGACAGGGCTTCGATGGCTACACCTTC; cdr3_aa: CASSYTPGQGFDGYTF
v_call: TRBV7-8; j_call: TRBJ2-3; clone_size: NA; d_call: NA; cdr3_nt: TGTGCCAGCAGCTTAGGAGGGGCCCGCACAGATACGCAGTATTTT; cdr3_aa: CASSLGGARTDTQYF
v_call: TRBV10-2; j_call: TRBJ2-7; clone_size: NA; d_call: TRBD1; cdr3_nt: TGCGCCAGCAGTCCCGGACAGGTCTTCTACGAGCAGTACTTC; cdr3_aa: CASSPGQVFYEQYF
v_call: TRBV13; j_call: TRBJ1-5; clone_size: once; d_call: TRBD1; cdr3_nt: TGTGCCAGCATGCGGACAGGGGGAAATCAGCCCCAGCATTTT; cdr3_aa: CASMRTGGNQPQHF
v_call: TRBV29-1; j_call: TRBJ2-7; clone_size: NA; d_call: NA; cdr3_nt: TGCAGCGTTGAGGGTGCGGGCGAAGGTTTAGAATACGAGCAGTACTTC; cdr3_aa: CSVEGAGEGLEYEQYF